The 28 T cell receptor beta chains listed next were all sequenced from one sample in a study of blood T cell repertoires in COVID-19. Only in-frame clones appear in the TCRdb table, and some are missing; sequencing was by immunoSEQ multiplex PCR. Among 120,000 or so clones listed, 69% were seen once. Sequenced sample: peripheral blood. These receptors were collected from a woman aged 70-85 years with acute or convalescent COVID-19.

This clone was counted a few times. The chain recombines TRBV28 with TRBJ1-1, with D unclear. The germline CDR1 and CDR2 sequences are MDHEN and SYDVKM. This CDR3 has 12 residues. V was pared by 5 bases and J by 3 bases, with 7 bases between. DNA for the CDR3: TGTGCCAGCAGTATAGACTACACTGAAGCTTTCTTT. Its protein product is CASSIDYTEAFF.

This chain uses TRBV24-1 with TRBJ2-7; 12 bases are shared with TRBD2. Per the germline V gene, CDR1 is KGHDR and CDR2 is SFDVKD. The CDR3 runs 16 residues. J lost 5 bases, V lost 3 bases, and 7 bases had no gene match. The DNA of the CDR3 is TGTGCCACCAGTGATCGTATGACTAGCGGGAGCCACGAGCAGTACTTC. This sequence encodes CATSDRMTSGSHEQYF.

The V and J genes are TRBV4-3 and TRBJ2-1, with D possibly matching TRBD2 (7 bases). The ends were cut back, 5 bases at V and 2 bases at J, with 22 bases in the middle. Germline V gives CDR1 LGHNA, CDR2 YSLEER. This CDR3 region has 18 residues. In DNA form, the CDR3 reads TGCGCCAGCAGCTCAAGAGCCGGGGGGCGGGTGCCCTACAATGAGCAGTTCTTC. This gives the protein CASSSRAGGRVPYNEQFF.

The J gene is TRBJ1-1, the V gene TRBV10-3, with D unclear. Germline values: CDR1 ENHRY, CDR2 SYGVKD. Trimming took 6 bases from V and 1 from J, leaving 9 bases between them. The CDR3 runs to 13 residues. In nucleotides, the CDR3 is TGTGCCATCAGCGGAGGGTGGAACACTGAAGCTTTCTTT. Translating it yields CAISGGWNTEAFF.

This clone appeared once. The chain recombines TRBV28 with TRBJ2-4; 11 nucleotides agree with TRBD2. Unmatched junction bases numbered 7, after V lost 7 bases and J lost 8 bases. The germline V gene has CDR1 MDHEN and CDR2 SYDVKM. The CDR3 has 14 amino acids. The CDR3 here is CASNSGRAKDIQYF. CDR3 nucleotides: TGTGCCAGCAATAGCGGGAGGGCCAAGGACATTCAGTACTTC.

Only a few counts were recorded for this clone. The V gene is TRBV6-2 or TRBV6-3, the J gene TRBJ1-6, with 8 bases aligning to TRBD1. The germline V gene has CDR1 MNHEY and CDR2 SVGEGT. V lost 2 bases, J lost 10 bases, and 4 bases stayed unmatched. This CDR3 has 14 amino acids. CDR3: CASSYPPGGSPLHF. The CDR3 DNA reads TGTGCCAGCAGTTACCCCCCAGGGGGCTCACCCCTCCACTTT.

The chain has TRBV11-2 and TRBJ1-3; the match to TRBD1 covers 8 bases. CDR1 SGHAT and CDR2 FQNNGV come from the germline V gene. The ends lost 5 bases at V and 0 bases at J; junction bases unmatched: 6. This CDR3 comprises 16 residues. The CDR3 spells CASSPRTGLSGNTIYF. CDR3 nucleotide sequence: TGTGCCAGCAGCCCCCGGACAGGGCTCTCTGGAAACACCATATATTTT.

This clone has ten or more counts. This chain links TRBV5-6 with TRBJ2-7; 11 bases match TRBD2. The trim removed 5 bases at V and 3 bases at J, leaving 4 bases unmatched. Looked up from germline, CDR1 is SGHDT and CDR2 is YYEEEE. This CDR3 region has 14 residues. DNA for the CDR3: TGTGCCAGCAGGGGGACTAGCGGTGACTACGAGCAGTACTTC. As protein: CASRGTSGDYEQYF.

The chain employs TRBV28 and TRBJ1-2; D perhaps matches TRBD1 (5 bases). CDR3 length: 12 residues. The V gene lost 4 bases and the J gene lost 8 bases, with 11 bases spanning the gap. Germline loops: CDR1 MDHEN, CDR2 SYDVKM. In nucleotides, the CDR3 is TGTGCCAGCAGTTGGGGGGATCGAGGCTACACCTTC. Translating gives CASSWGDRGYTF.

J is TRBJ1-5 and V is TRBV19, with 7 bases that match TRBD1. Germline-derived CDR1 and CDR2 are LNHDA and SQIVND (reference sequence). Trimming cost V 4 bases and J 9 bases; bases outside gene matches: 9. The CDR3 spans 14 residues. The CDR3 region has the DNA TGTGCCAGTAGTACTCGACAGGGAGTACGGCCCCAGCATTTT. Its translation: CASSTRQGVRPQHF.

The V call is TRBV2, the J call TRBJ1-1, with TRBD1 as a possible D gene (6 bases). The CDR3 sequence is 17 residues long. The V end was cut by 6 bases, the J end by 3 bases, with 23 bases between. Germline CDR1 SNHLY, CDR2 FYNNEI. The DNA for the CDR3 is TGTGCCAGCAGGAGGCGGTCACAGGGTGTCATGGACACTGAAGCTTTCTTT. This encodes CASRRRSQGVMDTEAFF.

This clone occurred once. CDR3 loop: CATSRDRAYNEQFF. CDR3 coding DNA: TGTGCCACCAGCCGGGACAGGGCCTACAATGAGCAGTTCTTC. This chain connects TRBV15 to TRBJ2-1; 9 bases are a match to TRBD1. With 5 bases clipped from V and 2 bases from J, the junction kept 1 base outside the gene matches. The germline gives CDR1 LNHNV, CDR2 YYDKDF (reference sequence). The CDR3 sequence is 14 residues long.

The V and J genes are TRBV11-2 and TRBJ2-3; the match to TRBD2 covers 8 bases. Germline loops: CDR1 SGHAT, CDR2 FQNNGV. The CDR3 is 17 amino acids. Trimming cost V 2 bases and J 4 bases; bases outside gene matches: 11. CDR3 DNA sequence: TGTGCCAGCAGCTTAAGGGTCGGGACTAGAAGGGCAGATACGCAGTATTTT. Its translation is CASSLRVGTRRADTQYF.

The CDR3: CAISSGQGYEQYF. CDR3 in DNA: TGTGCCATCAGCTCGGGACAGGGCTACGAGCAGTACTTC. The V gene is TRBV10-3, the J gene TRBJ2-7, with 9 nucleotides matching TRBD1. This CDR3 region has 13 residues. Germline V gene data show CDR1 as ENHRY and CDR2 as SYGVKD. After removal of 6 bases from V and 3 bases from J, the junction contained 3 bases not matched to a gene.

The chain carries TRBV3-1 (or the pseudogene TRBV3-2) and TRBJ1-2; no clear D. V lost 7 bases, J lost 2 bases, and 14 bases lay in between. The CDR3 is 14 amino acids. The germline V gene encodes CDR1 LGHDT and CDR2 YNNKEL (reference sequence). This chain's CDR3 is CASTPATGNYGYTF. The CDR3 nucleotides are TGTGCCAGCACCCCGGCTACGGGAAACTATGGCTACACCTTC.

This clone was counted between two and nine times. This rearrangement joins TRBV5-6 to TRBJ1-2; no reliable D call. The CDR3 covers 14 residues. Germline values: CDR1 SGHDT, CDR2 YYEEEE. Trimming removed 0 bases from V and 3 bases from J, with 9 bases in between. The CDR3 DNA reads TGTGCCAGCAGCTTGGCCGGGGTTGACTATGGCTACACCTTC. As protein: CASSLAGVDYGYTF.

V and J are TRBV5-1 and TRBJ2-7; D possibly corresponds to TRBD2 (5 bases). Trimming removed 0 bases at V and 4 bases at J, with 8 bases between. Germline lookup yields CDR1 SGHRS and CDR2 YFSETQ. The CDR3 totals 13 residues. The CDR3 nucleotides read TGCGCCAGCAGCTTGGCTCGGGGTTACGAGCAGTACTTC. This codes for CASSLARGYEQYF. Filled out from reference TRBV5-1 and TRBJ2-7, the complete variable domain reads KAGVTQTPRYLIKTRGQQVTLSCSPISGHRSVSWYQQTPGQGLQFLFEYFSETQRNKGNFPGRFSGRQFSNSRSEMNVSTLELGDSALYLCASSLARGYEQYFGPGTRLTVT.

Here the CDR3 reads CATRVSNYGYTF. For the CDR3, the DNA is TGTGCCACCCGGGTATCTAACTATGGCTACACCTTC. The chain carries TRBV19 and TRBJ1-2; D gene ambiguous. Trimming took 10 bases from V and 0 from J, leaving 9 bases between them. The CDR3 loop spans 12 amino acids. Germline CDR1 LNHDA, CDR2 SQIVND (reference sequence).

The chain joins TRBV18 to TRBJ1-2; TRBD1 aligns across 8 bases. The CDR3 is 13 amino acids. In germline, CDR1 is KGHSH, CDR2 LQKENI. V shed 2 bases, J shed 6 bases, and the junction held 2 bases outside the gene matches. The CDR3 nucleotides read TGTGCCAGCTCACCAGGACAGGGTAATGGCTACACCTTC. Translating gives CASSPGQGNGYTF.

The chain couples TRBV5-1 to TRBJ2-1; weak D call: TRBD1 (6 bases). Germline CDR1 reads SGHRS; CDR2 reads YFSETQ. V dropped 2 bases and J dropped 5 bases, with 14 bases sitting between them. The CDR3 is 15 residues long. The CDR3 DNA reads as TGCGCCAGCAGCTTTTCAGGGGTACTTAACAATGAGCAGTTCTTC. It specifies CASSFSGVLNNEQFF.

The chain uses TRBV28 and TRBJ1-1; D possibly corresponds to TRBD1 (6 bases). The CDR3 has 15 amino acids. The germline V gene has CDR1 MDHEN and CDR2 SYDVKM. The V end was cut by 10 bases, the J end by 0 bases, with 18 bases between. The CDR3 coding sequence is TGTGCCACCTTGGACAGCACCTTTATGAACACTGAAGCTTTCTTT. This codes for CATLDSTFMNTEAFF.

The chain joins TRBV28 to TRBJ1-2, with no clear D. This CDR3 is built from 15 residues. Trimming stripped 5 bases from V and 0 bases from J, with 13 bases between. The germline CDR1 and CDR2 sequences are MDHEN and SYDVKM. CDR3 DNA sequence: TGTGCCAGCAGTCCCAGGTCCGGGACTAACTATGGCTACACCTTC. This gives the protein CASSPRSGTNYGYTF.

There are a few counts of this clone. This sequence joins TRBV5-1 and TRBJ1-1; 7 bases align to TRBD1. V trimming: 4 bases; J trimming: 6 bases; junction bases outside the gene matches: 6. The CDR3 is 13 residues long. Per the germline V gene, CDR1 is SGHRS and CDR2 is YFSETQ. The CDR3 is CASSLTGVPEAFF. The CDR3 nucleotides read TGCGCCAGCAGCCTTACAGGGGTACCTGAAGCTTTCTTT.

The V gene is TRBV2, the J gene TRBJ1-2, with D perhaps matching TRBD1 (6 bases). Trimming shortened V by 7 bases and J by 7 bases, and 22 bases separated the two germline ends. This CDR3 is built from 15 residues. The germline gives CDR1 SNHLY, CDR2 FYNNEI. Written as DNA, the CDR3 is TGTGCCAGCAAGGAGTGGGACACCTTAACTGGTGGCTACACCTTC. This translates into CASKEWDTLTGGYTF.

This clone was found once. The rearrangement links TRBV14 to TRBJ2-7; maybe TRBD2 (6 bases). The CDR3 is 14 amino acids. With 0 bases removed from V and 3 bases from J, the gap between germline ends came to 9 bases. The germline CDR1 and CDR2 sequences are SGHDN and FVKESK. The CDR3 DNA reads as TGTGCCAGCAGCCAAGATGGAGGGAGCTACGAGCAGTACTTC. Translating it yields CASSQDGGSYEQYF.

The chain employs TRBV5-4 and TRBJ2-7; perhaps TRBD2 as D (6 bases). The germline CDR1 and CDR2 sequences are SGHNT and YYREEE (reference sequence). The CDR3 consists of 14 residues. The V and J ends lost 5 bases and 0 bases respectively, with 12 bases between them. The CDR3, as DNA: TGTGCCAGCAGTCTTCGGGGGATCTCCTACGAGCAGTACTTC. Translated, it gives CASSLRGISYEQYF.

The chain recombines TRBV18 with TRBJ2-7; 11 bases map to TRBD1. The CDR3 covers 15 residues. CDR1 and CDR2 (germline): KGHSH, LQKENI. After removal of 5 bases from V and 6 bases from J, the junction contained 9 bases not matched to a gene. CDR3 sequence: CASSSNGQGASEQYF. In DNA form, the CDR3 reads TGTGCCAGCTCATCTAATGGACAGGGGGCAAGCGAGCAGTACTTC.

The chain joins TRBV7-8 to TRBJ2-7; 9 nucleotides agree with TRBD1. The ends lost 5 bases at V and 7 bases at J; junction bases unmatched: 9. The germline gives CDR1 SGHVS, CDR2 FQNEAQ. CDR3 size: 14 residues. CDR3 sequence (DNA): TGTGCCAGCAGCATGCCTGGACAGGGGTTTGAGCAGTACTTC. Translating it yields CASSMPGQGFEQYF.